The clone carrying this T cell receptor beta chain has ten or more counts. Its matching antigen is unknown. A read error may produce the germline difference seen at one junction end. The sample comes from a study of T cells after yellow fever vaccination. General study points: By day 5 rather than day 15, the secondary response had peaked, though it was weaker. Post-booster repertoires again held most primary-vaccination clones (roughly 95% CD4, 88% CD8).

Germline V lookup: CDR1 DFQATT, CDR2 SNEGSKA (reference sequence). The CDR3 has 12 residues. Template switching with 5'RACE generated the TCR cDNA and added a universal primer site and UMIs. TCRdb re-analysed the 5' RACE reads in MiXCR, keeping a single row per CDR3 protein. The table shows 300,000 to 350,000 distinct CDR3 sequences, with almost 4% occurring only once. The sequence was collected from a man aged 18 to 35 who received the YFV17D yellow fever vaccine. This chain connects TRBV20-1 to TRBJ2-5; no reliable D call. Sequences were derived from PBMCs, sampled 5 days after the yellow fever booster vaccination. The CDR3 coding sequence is TGCAGTGCCCCATCCCCAGAAGATACCCAGTACTTC. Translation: CSAPSPEDTQYF.